One and the same sample provided the 31 T cell receptor beta chains below, sequenced in a study of CD8 T cells in ankylosing spondylitis. Their antigens are not known. The study, taken as a whole, reports: One TCR beta motif, made up of eight or nine highly homologous variants, appeared characteristic of ankylosing spondylitis blood.

TCRdb processed the 5' RACE reads anew with MiXCR; each CDR3 protein has one entry. Found here are 200,000 to 250,000 distinct CDR3 sequences, about 16% of them singletons; the top ten hold about two fifths. Sequencing used blood, either unsorted or a sorted T cell fraction (not recorded which). The receptor source for this set is a male donor with ankylosing spondylitis.

In nucleotides, the CDR3 is TGTGCCAGCAGCGTTGGGCAGGGGGCTGGCTATGGCTACACCTTC. Translation gives CASSVGQGAGYGYTF. This sequence joins TRBV9 and TRBJ1-2, with 8 bases matching TRBD1. CDR3 length: 15 residues. The trim removed 2 bases at V and 4 bases at J, leaving 7 bases unmatched. Germline V gene lookup returns CDR1 SGDLS and CDR2 YYNGEE. Full variable domain (missing parts from reference TRBV9 and TRBJ1-2): DSGVTQTPKHLITATGQRVTLRCSPRSGDLSVYWYQQSLDQGLQFLIQYYNGEERAKGNILERFSAQQFPDLHSELNLSSLELGDSALYFCASSVGQGAGYGYTFGSGTRLTVV.

V is TRBV27 and J is TRBJ2-2; D is uncertain. CDR3 length: 13 residues. V was pared by 3 bases and J by 7 bases, with 9 bases between. The V gene's germline CDR1 is MNHEY and CDR2 SMNVEV (reference sequence). As DNA, the CDR3 is TGTGCCAGCAGTTTCGTCGACGTCGGGGAGCTGTTTTTT. This codes for CASSFVDVGELFF.

CDR3 sequence: CASSLSPPTESSYGYTF. CDR3 bases: TGTGCCAGCAGTTTAAGCCCTCCTACAGAGAGCAGCTATGGCTACACCTTC. The chain combines TRBV27 with TRBJ1-2, with D unclear. Germline V gene data show CDR1 as MNHEY and CDR2 as SMNVEV (reference sequence). V was clipped by 2 bases and J by 4 bases, with 20 bases between them. This CDR3 region has 17 residues.

V gene TRBV29-1 combines with J gene TRBJ1-4; perhaps TRBD1 as D (6 bases). The CDR3 length is 12 residues. V was cut by 6 bases and J by 6 bases, with 11 bases left in between. Germline values: CDR1 SQVTM, CDR2 ANQGSEA. CDR3 region: CSVRDKHEKLFF. As DNA, the CDR3 is TGCAGCGTCCGGGACAAACATGAAAAACTGTTTTTT.

This clonotype has more than one count but fewer than ten. J is TRBJ2-1 and V is TRBV24-1, with D perhaps TRBD1 or TRBD2 (6 bases each). V lost 5 bases, J lost 9 bases, and 16 bases lay in between. This CDR3 has 14 amino acids. Germline CDR1 reads KGHDR; CDR2 reads SFDVKD. The CDR3 region has the DNA TGTGCCACCAGTGGCCGGTCGGGGGCAGGTGAGCAGTTCTTC. Its translation: CATSGRSGAGEQFF.

This chain connects TRBV4-1 to TRBJ2-2; D is possibly TRBD2 (6 bases). V shed 2 bases and J shed 0 bases, with 10 bases lying between them. Germline V lookup: CDR1 MGHRA, CDR2 YSYEKL. The CDR3 length is 16 residues. CDR3 in DNA: TGCGCCAGCAGCCAACCTAGCGCATCGAACACCGGGGAGCTGTTTTTT. This translates into CASSQPSASNTGELFF.

This clonotype was seen a handful of times. The gene calls are TRBV4-1 and TRBJ1-5, with D possibly being TRBD1 (5 bases). CDR3 length: 17 amino acids. V was cut by 1 base and J by 0 bases, with 13 bases left in between. CDR1 is MGHRA and CDR2 is YSYEKL in the germline V gene. CDR3 DNA: TGCGCCAGCAGCCAAGTAGCTGGGGCATATAGCAATCAGCCCCAGCATTTT. Amino acid sequence: CASSQVAGAYSNQPQHF.

The J gene is TRBJ2-6, the V gene TRBV15; a weak D match, TRBD2 (5 bases). Germline-derived CDR1 and CDR2 are LNHNV and YYDKDF (reference sequence). V gave up 1 base and J gave up 2 bases, with 6 bases separating them. The CDR3 runs 15 residues. DNA of the CDR3: TGTGCCACCAGCAGAGGACTAACTGGGGCCAACGTCCTGACTTTC. Translated: CATSRGLTGANVLTF. The full variable domain, its missing parts supplied by reference TRBV15 and TRBJ2-6, is DAMVIQNPRYQVTQFGKPVTLSCSQTLNHNVMYWYQQKSSQAPKLLFHYYDKDFNNEADTPDNFQSRRPNTSFCFLDIRSPGLGDTAMYLCATSRGLTGANVLTFGAGSRLTVL.

The table lists this clonotype with a few counts. The chain is built from TRBV9 and TRBJ1-6; D call uncertain. V dropped 0 bases and J dropped 5 bases, with 12 bases sitting between them. This CDR3 contains 16 residues. Germline V lookup: CDR1 SGDLS, CDR2 YYNGEE. DNA for the CDR3: TGTGCCAGCAGCGTAGGCGGGTCTAGACATAATTCACCCCTCCACTTT. The encoded protein is CASSVGGSRHNSPLHF.

In its sample, this clonotype was seen once. This rearrangement joins TRBV19 to TRBJ2-1, with 10 bases matching TRBD2. The CDR3 is 15 residues long. The germline V gene has CDR1 LNHDA and CDR2 SQIVND (reference sequence). J was trimmed by 8 bases and V by 3 bases; bases with no gene match: 7. The CDR3: CASSMGLAGADEQFF. CDR3 bases: TGTGCCAGTAGTATGGGCCTAGCGGGGGCGGATGAGCAGTTCTTC.

V gene TRBV11-1 combines with J gene TRBJ2-3; 9 bases align to TRBD1. V trimming: 5 bases; J trimming: 4 bases; junction bases outside the gene matches: 16. In germline, CDR1 is SGHAT, CDR2 FQDESV (reference sequence). This CDR3 has 18 amino acids. The CDR3 here is CASSPPVLQGAFSDTQYF. For the CDR3, the DNA is TGTGCCAGCAGCCCACCGGTCCTACAGGGGGCTTTTTCAGATACGCAGTATTTT. Variable domain in full (rest from reference TRBV11-1 and TRBJ2-3): EAEVAQSPRYKITEKSQAVAFWCDPISGHATLYWYRQILGQGPELLVQFQDESVVDDSQLPKDRFSAERLKGVDSTLKIQPAELGDSAMYLCASSPPVLQGAFSDTQYFGPGTRLTVL.

V and J are TRBV6-5 and TRBJ2-7; D is unclear. CDR3 length: 13 amino acids. Germline lookup yields CDR1 MNHEY and CDR2 SVGAGI. Trimming took off 0 bases at V and 6 bases at J, with 9 bases between the two ends. CDR3 coding DNA: TGTGCCAGCAGTTACTCTCGACAAAGCGAGCAGTACTTC. This sequence encodes CASSYSRQSEQYF.

The chain uses TRBV5-1 and TRBJ2-7, with a weak D call TRBD1 (6 bases). V shed 0 bases and J shed 3 bases, with 16 bases lying between them. Looked up from germline, CDR1 is SGHRS and CDR2 is YFSETQ. The CDR3 contains 16 residues. The CDR3 loop is CASSLEGTPSVYEQYF. The DNA for the CDR3 is TGCGCCAGCAGCTTGGAGGGGACACCAAGCGTCTACGAGCAGTACTTC.

There are a few counts of this clonotype. As DNA, the CDR3 is TGCGCCAGCAGCCTTTCCGGGACAGGGACTAACTATGGCTACACCTTC. Residues: CASSLSGTGTNYGYTF. This chain links TRBV4-1 with TRBJ1-2; 9 bases line up with TRBD1. Unmatched junction bases numbered 6, after V lost 4 bases and J lost 0 bases. CDR1 is MGHRA and CDR2 is YSYEKL in the germline V gene. The CDR3 runs to 16 residues.

The CDR3 here is CASILQGMNTEAFF. CDR3 nucleotide sequence: TGTGCCAGCATCCTACAGGGAATGAACACTGAAGCTTTCTTT. This chain uses TRBV5-6 with TRBJ1-1; tentatively, D is TRBD1 (6 bases). CDR1 and CDR2 (germline): SGHDT, YYEEEE. V dropped 6 bases and J dropped 0 bases, with 12 bases sitting between them. The CDR3 loop spans 14 amino acids.

This clonotype was observed at least ten times. The chain is built from TRBV7-2 and TRBJ2-3; 11 nucleotides agree with TRBD2. Trimming took 3 bases from V and 4 from J; bases not matched to a gene: 3. CDR1 is SGHTA and CDR2 is FQGNSA in the germline V gene. The CDR3 is made up of 15 amino acids. The DNA of the CDR3 is TGTGCCAGCAGCTTGATGGGACTAGCGGCAGATACGCAGTATTTT. It translates to CASSLMGLAADTQYF.

Only a few counts were recorded for this clonotype. The chain has TRBV12-3 or TRBV12-4 and TRBJ2-3; 7 bases agree with TRBD2. V gave up 4 bases and J gave up 0 bases; unmatched junction bases: 7. The CDR3 spans 16 residues. CDR3 sequence reads: CASSSAGLSSTDTQYF. In DNA, the CDR3 is TGTGCCAGCAGTTCAGCGGGGCTAAGTAGCACAGATACGCAGTATTTT.

This clonotype has a handful of counts. The chain employs TRBV20-1 and TRBJ2-5; TRBD2 agrees at 10 bases. The trim removed 8 bases at V and 5 bases at J, leaving 11 bases unmatched. The CDR3 extends over 14 amino acids. Germline-derived CDR1 and CDR2 are DFQATT and SNEGSKA (reference sequence). The CDR3 spells CSRRGAGGHETQYF. The CDR3 DNA follows: TGCAGTCGGCGGGGAGCGGGAGGGCATGAGACCCAGTACTTC.

This chain uses TRBV12-3 or TRBV12-4 with TRBJ2-7; D may be TRBD1 or TRBD2 (6 bases each). The CDR3 is 16 residues long. V dropped 0 bases and J dropped 6 bases, with 18 bases sitting between them. CDR3 region: CASSLAGWGAFAEQYF. CDR3 sequence (DNA): TGTGCCAGCAGTTTAGCCGGGTGGGGGGCGTTCGCCGAGCAGTACTTC.

The J gene is TRBJ1-1, the V gene TRBV29-1; tentatively, D is TRBD1 (5 bases). CDR3 length: 13 residues. The V end was cut by 6 bases, the J end by 1 base, with 12 bases between. Germline V gene sequence: CDR1 SQVTM, CDR2 ANQGSEA. The CDR3 DNA is TGCAGCGTGAGAACCGACAGGAACACTGAAGCTTTCTTT. Its translation: CSVRTDRNTEAFF.

This clonotype was recorded a few times. The V and J genes are TRBV6-1 and TRBJ1-5, with no clear D. CDR1 is MNHNS, CDR2 SASEGT, per germline. Trimming cost V 3 bases and J 2 bases, with 11 bases left between them. This CDR3 region has 15 residues. The CDR3 sequence: CASSDWVAGNQPQHF. CDR3 nucleotide sequence: TGTGCCAGCAGTGACTGGGTAGCGGGCAATCAGCCCCAGCATTTT.

V gene TRBV4-3 combines with J gene TRBJ2-1, with D possibly called TRBD1 or TRBD2 (6 bases each). The CDR3 runs to 15 residues. V was shortened by 6 bases and J by 4 bases, with 16 bases between the two germline ends. Germline CDR1 LGHNA, CDR2 YSLEER. The CDR3 protein is CASRQGREWYNEQFF. The CDR3 DNA is TGCGCCAGCAGACAGGGTCGGGAGTGGTACAATGAGCAGTTCTTC.

There are many counts of this clonotype. The rearrangement uses TRBV12-3 or TRBV12-4 and TRBJ1-2; 7 nucleotides align to TRBD1. V gave up 6 bases and J gave up 3 bases; unmatched junction bases: 7. This CDR3 has 14 residues. The CDR3 nucleotides read TGTGCCAGCAGAAAAGACAGGGCGGACTATGGCTACACCTTC. Its translation: CASRKDRADYGYTF.

This clonotype was seen ten or more times. The chain employs TRBV4-1 and TRBJ2-7; TRBD2 matches 15 bases. This CDR3 contains 16 residues. The germline V gene has CDR1 MGHRA and CDR2 YSYEKL. The junction had 2 bases not matched to a gene; V was cut back by 4 bases and J by 1 base. The chain's CDR3 is CASSPGLAGGSYEQYF. DNA of the CDR3: TGCGCCAGCAGCCCCGGACTAGCGGGAGGGTCCTACGAGCAGTACTTC.

This chain uses TRBV24-1 with TRBJ2-1; tentatively, D is TRBD2 (6 bases). V was cut by 1 base and J by 5 bases, with 8 bases left in between. Germline CDR1 reads KGHDR; CDR2 reads SFDVKD. The CDR3 is 14 residues long. In DNA, the CDR3 is TGTGCCACCAGTGATTTTGGCGGGAACAATGAGCAGTTCTTC. Encoded protein: CATSDFGGNNEQFF.

This clonotype was seen more than once but under ten times. The DNA of the CDR3 is TGTGCCAGCAGTGAATTTGGGGGTCTTGAAGCTTTCTTT. It specifies CASSEFGGLEAFF. This chain joins TRBV6-1 and TRBJ1-1; the D gene is possibly TRBD1 (5 bases). CDR3 length: 13 residues. From germline, CDR1 is MNHNS and CDR2 SASEGT. V shed 2 bases and J shed 7 bases, with 11 bases lying between them.

This clonotype was recorded many times. The chain recombines TRBV6-6 with TRBJ1-1; D is uncertain. Between the trimmed V and J ends, which lost 4 bases and 1 base, there was a span of 4 bases. The V gene's germline CDR1 is MNHNY and CDR2 SVGAGI (reference sequence). The CDR3 runs 12 residues. CDR3: CASSSGNTEAFF. In nucleotides, the CDR3 is TGTGCCAGCAGTTCGGGGAACACTGAAGCTTTCTTT.

This clonotype was picked up one time. V and J are TRBV6-5 and TRBJ2-2; 7 bases agree with TRBD2. J lost 4 bases, V lost 0 bases, and 2 bases had no gene match. CDR1 is MNHEY, CDR2 SVGAGI, per germline. The CDR3 runs to 15 residues. The CDR3 here is CASSYSPGGTGELFF. In DNA form, the CDR3 reads TGTGCCAGCAGTTACTCCCCGGGGGGCACCGGGGAGCTGTTTTTT.

The chain carries TRBV7-9 and TRBJ2-1; 13 bases fit TRBD2. Trimming at V came to 5 bases and at J to 13 bases, leaving 14 bases not matched to a gene. The CDR3 spans 16 residues. Germline CDR1 and CDR2: SEHNR and FQNEAQ (reference sequence). The DNA of the CDR3 is TGTGCCAGCAGCCAACGGACTAGCGGGGGCCAAGTGGTTCAGTTCTTC. It specifies CASSQRTSGGQVVQFF.

This clonotype showed up just a few times. The V and J genes are TRBV10-3 and TRBJ2-5, with TRBD1 as a possible D gene (5 bases). The CDR3 has 16 amino acids. Germline CDR1 is ENHRY and CDR2 is SYGVKD. Trimming cost V 6 bases and J 7 bases, with 24 bases left between them. The CDR3 loop is CAIRHLRATDRRTQYF. In nucleotides, the CDR3 is TGTGCCATCAGGCATCTTCGCGCGACAGACCGACGGACCCAGTACTTC.

V gene TRBV19 combines with J gene TRBJ1-2; no clear D. Looked up from germline, CDR1 is LNHDA and CDR2 is SQIVND (reference sequence). Deletions cut 3 bases from V and 4 bases from J, with 9 bases between. This CDR3 contains 13 residues. As DNA, the CDR3 is TGTGCCAGTAGTATCCAAACGGCCTATGGCTACACCTTC. Its protein is CASSIQTAYGYTF.